The entry below describes one T cell receptor (beta chain). Trimming removed 1 base from V and 0 bases from J, with 3 bases in between. The V gene's germline CDR1 is SQVTM and CDR2 ANQGSEA. The CDR3 is 12 amino acids. The data derive from a study of PD-1 blockade in classical Hodgkin lymphoma. Sequencing was performed with immunoSEQ multiplex PCR; in TCRdb, only in-frame clones are kept and a portion is missing. The table includes fewer than 55,000 clones, just under 80% detected once. Indicated time point: cycle 4 day 1 (C4D1), after less than 7 weeks of nivolumab. Each patient relapsed following autologous stem cell transplantation, and prior brentuximab vedotin exposure differed.

The TCR was taken from a human donor with classical Hodgkin lymphoma. The chain links TRBV29-1 to TRBJ1-1; D gene uncertain. Sequenced material: peripheral blood mononuclear cells (PBMCs), taken before the fourth cycle of nivolumab. The CDR3 region has the DNA TGCAGCGTTGAAGTCGTGAACACTGAAGCTTTCTTT. Protein: CSVEVVNTEAFF. Using reference TRBV29-1 and TRBJ1-1 for the parts outside the CDR3, the full variable domain is SAVISQKPSRDICQRGTSLTIQCQVDSQVTMMFWYRQQPGQSLTLIATANQGSEATYESGFVIDKFPISRPNLTFSTLTVSNMSPEDSSIYLCSVEVVNTEAFFGQGTRLTVV.